The 23 T cell receptor beta chains below were found in one sample sequenced in a study of CD8+ T cells in alopecia areata. RNA extraction and reverse transcription yielded cDNA as sequencing template. Some clones are missing from TCRdb's copy, which holds only in-frame ones; the method was immunoSEQ multiplex PCR. The sample lists 150,000 to 200,000 clones, 45% to 60% occurring once. The treatment was: oral pan-JAK inhibitor, 5-10 mg twice daily. The sequencing here drew on CD8+ T cells sorted from blood, taken at week 52, from a patient treated with tofacitinib. The receptors were sampled from a human donor with alopecia areata.

V usage is TRBV6-6 and J usage is TRBJ1-5; D perhaps matches TRBD1 (5 bases). The CDR3 length is 13 residues. V was shortened by 6 bases and J by 6 bases, with 12 bases between the two germline ends. In germline, CDR1 is MNHNY, CDR2 SVGAGI (reference sequence). CDR3: CASSQGTVQPQHF. As DNA, the CDR3 is TGTGCCAGCAGCCAGGGTACAGTTCAGCCCCAGCATTTT.

The V and J genes are TRBV27 and TRBJ2-1; D gene uncertain. The germline V gene has CDR1 MNHEY and CDR2 SMNVEV (reference sequence). This CDR3 comprises 11 residues. V was cut by 6 bases and J by 6 bases, with 6 bases left in between. The CDR3 DNA reads as TGTGCCAGCAGCATGAGCAATGAGCAGTTCTTC. Translated, it gives CASSMSNEQFF.

V usage is TRBV27 and J usage is TRBJ1-2; tentative D call: TRBD1 (5 bases). Germline-derived CDR1 and CDR2 are MNHEY and SMNVEV (reference sequence). CDR3 length equals 14 residues. V lost 4 bases and J lost 8, with 17 bases in between. CDR3 sequence: CASSSLSSGQGYTF. As DNA, the CDR3 is TGTGCCAGCAGTTCCCTCTCTTCAGGGCAGGGCTACACCTTC.

The genes are TRBV2 and TRBJ2-5; D gene unclear. The germline V gene encodes CDR1 SNHLY and CDR2 FYNNEI. V was pared by 8 bases and J by 3 bases, with 13 bases between. This CDR3 contains 13 residues. Here the CDR3 DNA reads TGTGCCAGCCATCCAGGTTCTGAAGAGACCCAGTACTTC. It translates to CASHPGSEETQYF.

The chain has TRBV5-4 and TRBJ2-1; D might be TRBD1 (6 bases). V lost 4 bases to trimming and J lost 0 bases, with 11 bases between them. The CDR3 loop spans 15 amino acids. Germline V lookup: CDR1 SGHNT, CDR2 YYREEE (reference sequence). CDR3: CASSGDISSYNEQFF. CDR3 sequence (DNA): TGTGCCAGCAGCGGGGACATCTCCTCCTACAATGAGCAGTTCTTC.

This clone showed up just a few times. The chain is built from TRBV30 and TRBJ2-3; no clear D. This CDR3 contains 10 residues. Trimming pared 7 bases from V and 4 bases from J, leaving 6 bases between. Germline CDR1 reads GTSNPN; CDR2 reads SVGIG (reference sequence). DNA for the CDR3: TGTGCCTCAGAAGCAGATACGCAGTATTTT. It is translated as CASEADTQYF.

The rearrangement uses TRBV7-8 and TRBJ2-3; maybe TRBD1 (6 bases). Per germline, CDR1 SGHVS and CDR2 FQNEAQ. The CDR3 is 18 amino acids. V was shortened by 2 bases and J by 6 bases, with 24 bases between the two germline ends. CDR3 residues: CASSLRSSPRGGSDTQYF. The DNA of the CDR3 is TGTGCCAGCAGCTTACGATCATCCCCACGTGGGGGCTCGGATACGCAGTATTTT.

The rearrangement uses TRBV7-2 and TRBJ2-3, with no clear D. V dropped 1 base and J dropped 5 bases, with 7 bases sitting between them. This CDR3 contains 13 residues. From germline, CDR1 is SGHTA and CDR2 FQGNSA. The CDR3 nucleotides are TGTGCCAGCAGCTTAGGGGCCGGAGATACGCAGTATTTT. Translation: CASSLGAGDTQYF.

V usage is TRBV28 and J usage is TRBJ1-2; D unresolved. Germline CDR1 and CDR2: MDHEN and SYDVKM. The CDR3 is 13 residues long. The V and J ends lost 4 bases and 2 bases respectively, with 8 bases between them. The CDR3 coding sequence is TGTGCCAGCAGTTCGGGAATCAACTATGGCTACACCTTC. Translation gives CASSSGINYGYTF.

The chain employs TRBV27 and TRBJ1-1; TRBD1 matches at 9 bases. Germline V CDR1 and CDR2: MNHEY, SMNVEV (reference sequence). V gave up 0 bases and J gave up 7 bases; unmatched junction bases: 9. CDR3 length equals 16 residues. Here the CDR3 reads CASSLSPGTGFGEAFF. The CDR3 DNA is TGTGCCAGCAGTTTATCGCCCGGGACAGGGTTTGGTGAAGCTTTCTTT.

The chain carries TRBV9 and TRBJ2-2, with D hard to call. In germline, CDR1 is SGDLS, CDR2 YYNGEE. V was pared by 0 bases and J by 1 base, with 7 bases between. This CDR3 comprises 15 residues. This CDR3 reads CASSVVLGNTGELFF. The CDR3 DNA is TGTGCCAGCAGCGTAGTGTTAGGGAACACCGGGGAGCTGTTTTTT.

CDR3 amino acids: CASSRDRAIGETQYF. CDR3 nucleotide sequence: TGTGCCAGCAGCCGCGACAGGGCTATTGGGGAGACCCAGTACTTC. This rearrangement joins TRBV6-1 to TRBJ2-5; the match to TRBD1 covers 7 bases. Germline V gene data show CDR1 as MNHNS and CDR2 as SASEGT. Trimming cost V 6 bases and J 5 bases; bases outside gene matches: 12. This CDR3 is 15 amino acids long.

This chain links TRBV20-1 with TRBJ1-2, with 7 bases matching TRBD1. The CDR3 loop spans 11 amino acids. V lost 6 bases, J lost 6 bases, and 4 bases stayed unmatched. Germline V lookup: CDR1 DFQATT, CDR2 SNEGSKA (reference sequence). This chain's CDR3 is CSAIQGNGYTF. CDR3 DNA: TGCAGTGCAATACAGGGGAATGGCTACACCTTC.

The CDR3 DNA reads as TGTGCCAGCTCCCGGGGGCCGGAAAGGAGAGGCAATCAGCCCCAGCATTTT. Its translation: CASSRGPERRGNQPQHF. V and J are TRBV18 and TRBJ1-5, with D possibly TRBD1 on 6 matching bases. CDR1 and CDR2 from the germline V gene are KGHSH and LQKENI. Trimming removed 6 bases at V and 2 bases at J, with 20 bases between. The CDR3 totals 17 residues.

This sequence joins TRBV4-3 and TRBJ2-6; no clear D. Germline loops: CDR1 LGHNA, CDR2 YSLEER. The CDR3 spans 15 residues. V lost 1 base, J lost 9 bases, and 13 bases lay in between. CDR3 coding DNA: TGCGCCAGCAGCCAAGTTTTAAGTCAGGACAACGTCCTGACTTTC. Its translation: CASSQVLSQDNVLTF.

This clone was seen just once. J is TRBJ2-5 and V is TRBV27, with 10 bases lining up with TRBD1. Germline values: CDR1 MNHEY, CDR2 SMNVEV (reference sequence). The V and J ends lost 3 bases and 3 bases, in that order; junction bases with no gene match: 4. This CDR3 is built from 15 residues. The CDR3 loop reads CASSFFGTGEETQYF. The CDR3 bases are TGTGCCAGCAGTTTTTTTGGGACAGGGGAAGAGACCCAGTACTTC.

CDR3 amino acids: CASSFRERETQYF. The CDR3 DNA sequence: TGTGCCAGCAGTTTTCGTGAAAGGGAGACCCAGTACTTC. The chain recombines TRBV28 with TRBJ2-5; D call uncertain. Germline loops: CDR1 MDHEN, CDR2 SYDVKM. Trimming left V 3 bases short and J 5 bases short, with 10 bases between. This CDR3 contains 13 residues.

There are a few counts of this clone. The chain recombines TRBV5-1 with TRBJ2-7; 7 bases fit TRBD1. CDR3 length: 14 residues. Germline values: CDR1 SGHRS, CDR2 YFSETQ. V shed 2 bases, J shed 4 bases, and the junction held 6 bases outside the gene matches. The CDR3 coding sequence is TGCGCCAGCAGCTTTGCAGGGGGAGAATACGAGCAGTACTTC. Its protein is CASSFAGGEYEQYF.

CDR3 in amino acids: CASSLAGKEGPLHF. The CDR3 coding sequence is TGTGCCAGCAGCTTAGCAGGGAAGGAGGGTCCCCTCCACTTT. The chain is built from TRBV7-9 and TRBJ1-6; D is unclear. The V gene lost 0 bases and the J gene lost 13 bases, with 13 bases spanning the gap. The germline V gene encodes CDR1 SEHNR and CDR2 FQNEAQ (reference sequence). The CDR3 loop spans 14 amino acids.

This sequence joins TRBV6-5 and TRBJ2-7; 7 nucleotides agree with TRBD1. The CDR3 covers 13 residues. Germline lookup yields CDR1 MNHEY and CDR2 SVGAGI. J was trimmed by 7 bases and V by 6 bases; bases with no gene match: 9. The CDR3 protein is CASSSTQGLEQYF. In DNA, the CDR3 is TGTGCCAGCAGCAGTACACAGGGGCTGGAGCAGTACTTC.

The chain joins TRBV5-1 to TRBJ1-1, with 10 positions matching TRBD1. This CDR3 is 18 amino acids long. Germline CDR1 is SGHRS and CDR2 is YFSETQ. The junction had 10 bases not matched to a gene; V was cut back by 2 bases and J by 0 bases. CDR3 loop: CASSFPGTGVGMNTEAFF. DNA for the CDR3: TGCGCCAGCAGCTTCCCCGGGACAGGGGTTGGGATGAACACTGAAGCTTTCTTT.

In this sample, this clone turned up a few times. The V call is TRBV2, the J call TRBJ2-1; 9 positions agree with TRBD1. Germline CDR1 and CDR2: SNHLY and FYNNEI. The CDR3 runs to 13 residues. Trimming at V came to 7 bases and at J to 9 bases, leaving 7 bases not matched to a gene. CDR3 nucleotides: TGTGCCAGCACCAACTTACAGGGGGCTGAGCAGTTCTTC. Encoded protein: CASTNLQGAEQFF.

The rearrangement uses TRBV2 and TRBJ1-1; D may be TRBD1 (5 bases). CDR3 length: 14 amino acids. Germline V gene data show CDR1 as SNHLY and CDR2 as FYNNEI. With 5 bases removed from V and 3 bases from J, the gap between germline ends came to 13 bases. The CDR3, as DNA: TGTGCCAGCAGTCCAGGGACCGGATACACTGAAGCTTTCTTT. The encoded protein is CASSPGTGYTEAFF.